A selection of T cell receptor beta chains follows, all from one sample in a study of blood T cells in healthy people across ages. TCRdb itself ran the 5' RACE reads through MiXCR, one entry per CDR3 protein. Altogether 700,000 or so distinct CDR3 sequences are present, approximately 22% being singletons, with the ten largest covering around a fifth. The sequenced sample was blood. The receptors shown here come from a man between 65 and 85 years old in good health. Each CDR3 is given with its conserved first and last residue. The D gene is left open where the match is weak. Clone size appears in some rows only: once, few, many, or a class for an expanded clone.

>17|TRBV30|few|TRBJ1-2|-
CAWSGGKARNLPYGYTF
TGTGCCTGGAGTGGGGGAAAAGCGCGCAACTTACCCTATGGCTACACCTTC
>14|TRBV5-1|few|TRBJ1-1|-
CASSQLLMGTEAFF
TGCGCCAGCAGCCAGTTACTAATGGGCACTGAAGCTTTCTTT
>17|TRBV7-8|-|TRBJ2-3|TRBD1
CASSLIYRQGAVDTQYF
TGTGCCAGCAGCTTAATTTATCGGCAGGGGGCTGTAGATACGCAGTATTTT
>13|TRBV24-1|many|TRBJ2-3|-
CATSDRLVDTQYF
TGTGCCACCAGTGACAGACTAGTAGATACGCAGTATTTT
>14|TRBV25-1|few|TRBJ1-2|-
CASSEFFEGTGYTF
TGTGCCAGCAGTGAATTTTTCGAGGGAACAGGCTACACCTTC
>13|TRBV10-1|few|TRBJ1-2|-
CASSESGGLGYTF
TGCGCCAGCAGTGAGTCCGGGGGCCTTGGCTACACCTTC
>13|TRBV27|few|TRBJ2-1|-
CASSLARGSDQFF
TGTGCCAGCAGTTTGGCGCGTGGTAGCGATCAGTTCTTC
>14|TRBV14|-|TRBJ1-1|-
CASSQEFRNTEAFF
TGTGCCAGCAGCCAAGAATTCAGGAACACTGAAGCTTTCTTT
>13|TRBV6-5|-|TRBJ1-2|-
CASSITGGTLYTF
TGTGCCAGCAGTATTACCGGGGGGACCCTCTACACCTTC
>11|TRBV18|-|TRBJ2-5|-
CASSPSQTQYF
TGTGCCAGCTCACCATCTCAGACCCAGTACTTC
>14|TRBV6-5|once|TRBJ1-2|-
CASSLSRQNYGYTF
TGTGCCAGCAGTTTGTCGAGACAGAACTATGGCTACACCTTC
>15|TRBV12-3/TRBV12-4|-|TRBJ2-5|TRBD2
CASSLALSGQETQYF
TGTGCCAGCAGTTTAGCGCTTAGCGGGCAAGAGACCCAGTACTTC
>13|TRBV6-2/TRBV6-3|-|TRBJ2-1|TRBD2
CASNVAGGNEQFF
TGTGCCAGCAACGTAGCGGGGGGGAATGAGCAGTTCTTC
>17|TRBV15|-|TRBJ2-3|-
CATSRHHRDIRTDTQYF
TGTGCCACCAGCAGACACCACCGGGACATCCGCACAGATACGCAGTATTTT
>15|TRBV7-3|-|TRBJ2-1|TRBD2
CASSVTSGSLNEQFF
TGTGCCAGCAGCGTCACTAGCGGGAGTTTGAATGAGCAGTTCTTC
>15|TRBV7-2|-|TRBJ2-3|TRBD1
CASSLRQGSADTQYF
TGTGCCAGCAGCCTTAGACAGGGATCGGCAGATACGCAGTATTTT
>13|TRBV3-1|-|TRBJ2-5|TRBD1
CASSHTGGETQYF
TGTGCCAGCAGCCACACAGGGGGAGAGACCCAGTACTTC
>19|TRBV5-6|many|TRBJ1-5|TRBD1
CASSRRDRGTMKSNQPQHF
TGTGCCAGCAGCCGCCGGGACAGGGGGACCATGAAAAGCAATCAGCCCCAGCATTTT
>17|TRBV5-1|few|TRBJ2-1|TRBD2
CASSLEASGQYYNEQFF
TGCGCCAGCAGCTTAGAGGCTAGCGGGCAGTACTACAATGAGCAGTTCTTC
>11|TRBV12-3/TRBV12-4|few|TRBJ1-5|-
CASSLYQPQHF
TGTGCCAGCAGCCTTTATCAGCCCCAGCATTTT
>15|TRBV11-2|-|TRBJ1-5|-
CASSLDPSPNQPQHF
TGTGCCAGCAGCTTAGATCCCAGCCCCAATCAGCCCCAGCATTTT
>14|TRBV14|-|TRBJ1-3|-
CASSQSTGGNTIYF
TGTGCCAGCAGCCAAAGCACAGGTGGAAACACCATATATTTT
>14|TRBV29-1|-|TRBJ1-4|TRBD1
CSVGGQGQNEKLFF
TGCAGCGTTGGAGGCCAGGGACAGAATGAAAAACTGTTTTTT
>15|TRBV19|few|TRBJ2-2|TRBD1
CASSIQGAPTGELFF
TGTGCCAGTAGTATTCAGGGGGCGCCCACCGGGGAGCTGTTTTTT
>15|TRBV7-3|few|TRBJ2-1|-
CASSTHPGQTNEQFF
TGTGCCAGCAGCACCCACCCTGGACAGACAAATGAGCAGTTCTTC
>15|TRBV7-9|-|TRBJ1-2|-
CASSLESAGSYGYTF
TGTGCCAGCAGCTTAGAGTCTGCAGGGAGCTATGGCTACACCTTC
>15|TRBV4-1|few|TRBJ2-1|-
CASSKHTKTSNEQFF
TGCGCCAGCAGCAAGCATACCAAAACATCCAATGAGCAGTTCTTC
>16|TRBV4-2|-|TRBJ2-5|-
CASSQGGGRSGETQYF
TGTGCCAGCAGCCAAGGGGGTGGGCGGTCTGGGGAGACCCAGTACTTC
>12|TRBV2|-|TRBJ1-5|-
CASTVANQPQHF
TGTGCCAGCACCGTTGCCAATCAGCCCCAGCATTTT
>13|TRBV7-9|few|TRBJ2-1|-
CASRGGIAYEQFF
TGTGCCAGCAGAGGAGGAATTGCATACGAGCAGTTCTTC
>12|TRBV10-2|-|TRBJ1-4|-
CASSVQQGKLFF
TGCGCCAGCAGTGTCCAACAGGGCAAACTGTTTTTT
>15|TRBV2|few|TRBJ2-1|-
CASRVGTISYNEQFF
TGTGCCAGCAGAGTCGGGACGATCTCCTACAATGAGCAGTTCTTC
>14|TRBV6-7|-|TRBJ1-5|-
CASSLVESNQPQHF
TGTGCCAGCAGTTTAGTGGAGAGCAATCAGCCCCAGCATTTT
>15|TRBV7-8|few|TRBJ2-5|TRBD2
CASSFSGGRGETQYF
TGTGCCAGCAGCTTCTCCGGAGGGCGGGGGGAGACCCAGTACTTC
>14|TRBV15|-|TRBJ1-5|-
CATSRDRAGQPQHF
TGTGCCACCAGCAGAGACCGAGCCGGTCAGCCCCAGCATTTT
>18|TRBV12-3/TRBV12-4|-|TRBJ2-5|-
CASSFLSLEAGRQETQYF
TGTGCCAGCAGTTTTCTTTCCCTAGAGGCTGGCCGCCAAGAGACCCAGTACTTC
>13|TRBV6-5|few|TRBJ2-1|-
CASSYWDNNEQFF
TGTGCCAGCAGTTACTGGGACAACAATGAGCAGTTCTTC
>15|TRBV14|many|TRBJ2-5|-
CASSQEGTVRKTQYF
TGTGCCAGCAGCCAAGAGGGAACTGTAAGAAAGACCCAGTACTTC
>14|TRBV6-5|few|TRBJ2-3|-
CASSYSKRTDTQYF
TGTGCCAGCAGTTACTCGAAACGAACAGACACGCAGTATTTT
>14|TRBV20-1|-|TRBJ2-1|TRBD2
CSAPTGGAYNEQFF
TGCAGTGCCCCAACGGGGGGGGCCTACAATGAGCAGTTCTTC
>14|TRBV7-9|few|TRBJ2-4|-
CGSRGKAAKNIQYF
TGTGGGTCCCGGGGAAAGGCGGCCAAAAACATTCAGTACTTC
>13|TRBV20-1|-|TRBJ1-1|-
CSASGTLDTEAFF
TGCAGTGCCTCCGGGACTTTGGACACTGAAGCTTTCTTT
>10|TRBV30|few|TRBJ2-5|-
CAWSEETQYF
TGTGCCTGGAGTGAAGAGACCCAGTACTTC
>16|TRBV28|-|TRBJ1-5|-
CASSPPWEQSNQPQHF
TGTGCCAGCAGCCCCCCATGGGAACAGAGCAATCAGCCCCAGCATTTT
>14|TRBV6-6|-|TRBJ1-2|-
CASSYSARVYGYTF
TGTGCCAGCAGTTACTCGGCCAGGGTTTATGGCTACACCTTC
>16|TRBV18|few|TRBJ1-1|-
CASSPRVGLVDTEAFF
TGTGCCAGCTCACCACGGGTAGGGCTGGTTGACACTGAAGCTTTCTTT
>11|TRBV10-2|few|TRBJ2-2|-
CASKRTGELFF
TGCGCCAGCAAAAGGACCGGGGAGCTGTTTTTT
>12|TRBV10-3|few|TRBJ2-2|-
CAIGGNTGELFF
TGTGCCATCGGCGGGAACACCGGGGAGCTGTTTTTT
>12|TRBV29-1|-|TRBJ2-4|-
CSVPPKANIQYF
TGCAGCGTTCCCCCTAAGGCCAACATTCAGTACTTC
>14|TRBV19|-|TRBJ2-7|-
CASSANRDLNEQYF
TGTGCCAGTAGCGCAAACCGGGACCTTAACGAGCAGTACTTC
>16|TRBV6-5|many|TRBJ2-2|TRBD1
CASSYGGQISTGELFF
TGTGCCAGCAGTTACGGGGGACAGATTTCCACCGGGGAGCTGTTTTTT
>14|TRBV29-1|few|TRBJ2-2|-
CSARGRGAAGELFF
TGCAGCGCTCGGGGCCGGGGCGCGGCCGGGGAGCTGTTTTTT
>18|TRBV5-1|-|TRBJ2-1|-
CASSLGTGWASGNNEQFF
TGCGCCAGCAGCTTAGGGACAGGGTGGGCTAGCGGGAACAATGAGCAGTTCTTC